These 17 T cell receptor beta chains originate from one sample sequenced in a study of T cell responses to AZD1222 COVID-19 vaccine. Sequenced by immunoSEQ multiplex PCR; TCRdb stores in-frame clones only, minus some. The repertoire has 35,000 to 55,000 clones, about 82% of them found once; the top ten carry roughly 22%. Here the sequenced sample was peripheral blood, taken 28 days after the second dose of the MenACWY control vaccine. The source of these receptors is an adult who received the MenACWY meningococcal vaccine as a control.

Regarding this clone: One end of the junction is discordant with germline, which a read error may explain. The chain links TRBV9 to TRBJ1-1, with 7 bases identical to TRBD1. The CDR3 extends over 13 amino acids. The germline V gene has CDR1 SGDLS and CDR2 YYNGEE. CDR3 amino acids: CASSVAGTAKILF. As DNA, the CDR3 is TGTGCCAGCAGCGTCGCCGGGACAGCGAAAATACTGTTT.

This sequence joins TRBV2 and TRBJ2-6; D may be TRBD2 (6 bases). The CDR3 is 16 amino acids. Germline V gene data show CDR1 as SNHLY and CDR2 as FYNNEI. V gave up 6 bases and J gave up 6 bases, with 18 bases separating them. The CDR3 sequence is CASRAGTALEANVLTF. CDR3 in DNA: TGTGCCAGCAGGGCGGGGACCGCGCTCGAGGCCAACGTCCTGACTTTC.

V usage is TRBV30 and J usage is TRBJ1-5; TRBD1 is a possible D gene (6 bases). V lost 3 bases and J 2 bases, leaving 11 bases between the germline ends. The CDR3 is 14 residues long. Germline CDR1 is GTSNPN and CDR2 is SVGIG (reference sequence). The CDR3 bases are TGTGCCTGGAGCCCGGACAGTGGCAATCAGCCCCAGCATTTT. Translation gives CAWSPDSGNQPQHF.

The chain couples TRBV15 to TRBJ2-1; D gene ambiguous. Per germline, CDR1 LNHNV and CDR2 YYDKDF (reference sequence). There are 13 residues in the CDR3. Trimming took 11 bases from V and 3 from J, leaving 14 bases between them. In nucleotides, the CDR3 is TGTGCCTCAGCGCGGTCTCTCTACAATGAGCAGTTCTTC. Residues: CASARSLYNEQFF. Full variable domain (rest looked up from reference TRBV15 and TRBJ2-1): DAMVIQNPRYQVTQFGKPVTLSCSQTLNHNVMYWYQQKSSQAPKLLFHYYDKDFNNEADTPDNFQSRRPNTSFCFLDIRSPGLGDTAMYLCASARSLYNEQFFGPGTRLTVL.

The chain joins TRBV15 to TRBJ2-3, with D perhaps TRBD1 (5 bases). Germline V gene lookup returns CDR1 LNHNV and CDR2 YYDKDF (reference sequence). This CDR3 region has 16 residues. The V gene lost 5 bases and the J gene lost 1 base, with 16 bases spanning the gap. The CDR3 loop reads CATSPRRAVGTDTQYF. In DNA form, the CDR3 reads TGTGCCACCAGCCCACGCAGGGCCGTTGGCACAGATACGCAGTATTTT.

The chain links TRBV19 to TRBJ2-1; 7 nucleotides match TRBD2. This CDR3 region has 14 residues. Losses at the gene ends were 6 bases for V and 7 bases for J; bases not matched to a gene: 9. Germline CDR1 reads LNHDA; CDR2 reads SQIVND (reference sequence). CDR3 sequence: CASRDGGSVNEQFF. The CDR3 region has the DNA TGTGCCAGTAGGGACGGCGGGAGTGTAAATGAGCAGTTCTTC.

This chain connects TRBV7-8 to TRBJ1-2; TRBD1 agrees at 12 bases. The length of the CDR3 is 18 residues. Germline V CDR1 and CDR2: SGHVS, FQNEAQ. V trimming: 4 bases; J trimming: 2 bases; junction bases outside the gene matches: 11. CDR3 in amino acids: CASSSGGDRGRSNYGYTF. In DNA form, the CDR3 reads TGTGCCAGCAGCTCCGGAGGGGACAGGGGGCGTTCAAACTATGGCTACACCTTC. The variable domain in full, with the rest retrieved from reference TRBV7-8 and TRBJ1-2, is GAGVSQSPRYKVAKRGQDVALRCDPISGHVSLFWYQQALGQGPEFLTYFQNEAQLDKSGLPSDRFFAERPEGSVSTLKIQRTQQEDSAVYLCASSSGGDRGRSNYGYTFGSGTRLTVV.

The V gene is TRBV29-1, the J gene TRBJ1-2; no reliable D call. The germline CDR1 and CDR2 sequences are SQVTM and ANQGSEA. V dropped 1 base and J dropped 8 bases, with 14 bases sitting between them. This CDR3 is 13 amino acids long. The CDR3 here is CSVEGARPGGYTF. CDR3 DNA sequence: TGCAGCGTTGAAGGTGCCAGGCCTGGAGGCTACACCTTC.

This CDR3 reads CASSLGTAIVFYGYTF. CDR3 nucleotide sequence: TGTGCCAGCAGCCTCGGGACGGCCATCGTTTTTTATGGCTACACCTTC. The V call is TRBV11-3, the J call TRBJ1-2, with D possibly TRBD1 on 5 matching bases. Trimming stripped 5 bases from V and 5 bases from J, with 21 bases between. Germline V gives CDR1 SGHNT, CDR2 YENEEA. The CDR3 length is 16 residues.

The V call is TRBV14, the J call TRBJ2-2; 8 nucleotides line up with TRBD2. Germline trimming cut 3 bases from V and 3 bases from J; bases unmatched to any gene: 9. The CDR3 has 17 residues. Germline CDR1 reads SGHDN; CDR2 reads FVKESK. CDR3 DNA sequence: TGTGCCAGCAGCCATCTTAAGCGGGAGCTGCACACCGGGGAGCTGTTTTTT. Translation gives CASSHLKRELHTGELFF.

CDR3 region: CASSALRRKNTEAFF. CDR3 nucleotide sequence: TGCGCCAGCAGTGCGTTGCGACGGAAGAACACTGAAGCTTTCTTT. The chain couples TRBV10-1 to TRBJ1-1; D call uncertain. There are 15 residues in the CDR3. Germline-derived CDR1 and CDR2 are WNHNN and SYGVQD (reference sequence). The ends were cut back, 4 bases at V and 1 base at J, with 13 bases in the middle.

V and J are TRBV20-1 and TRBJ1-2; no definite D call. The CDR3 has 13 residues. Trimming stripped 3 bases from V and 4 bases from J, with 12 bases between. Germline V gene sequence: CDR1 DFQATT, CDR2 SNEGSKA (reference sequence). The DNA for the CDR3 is TGCAGTGCTAGTAGTGCCCAAAGCTATGGCTACACCTTC. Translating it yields CSASSAQSYGYTF.

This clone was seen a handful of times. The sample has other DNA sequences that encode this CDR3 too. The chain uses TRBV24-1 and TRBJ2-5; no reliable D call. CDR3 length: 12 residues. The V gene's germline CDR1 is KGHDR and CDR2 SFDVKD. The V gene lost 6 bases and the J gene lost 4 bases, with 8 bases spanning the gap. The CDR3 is CATSKGPETQYF. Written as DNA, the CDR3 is TGTGCCACCAGTAAAGGGCCAGAGACCCAGTACTTC.

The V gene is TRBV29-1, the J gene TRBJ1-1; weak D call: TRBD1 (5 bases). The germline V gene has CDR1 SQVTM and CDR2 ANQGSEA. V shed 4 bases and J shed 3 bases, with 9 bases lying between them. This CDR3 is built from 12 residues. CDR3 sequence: CSVGGRDTEAFF. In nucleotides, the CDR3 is TGCAGCGTTGGGGGACGTGACACTGAAGCTTTCTTT.

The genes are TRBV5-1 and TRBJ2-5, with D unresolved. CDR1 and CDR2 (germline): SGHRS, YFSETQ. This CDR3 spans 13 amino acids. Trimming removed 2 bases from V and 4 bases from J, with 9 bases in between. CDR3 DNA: TGCGCCAGCAGCTTCAACTGGGGAGAGACCCAGTACTTC. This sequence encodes CASSFNWGETQYF. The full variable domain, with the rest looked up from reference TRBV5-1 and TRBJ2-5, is KAGVTQTPRYLIKTRGQQVTLSCSPISGHRSVSWYQQTPGQGLQFLFEYFSETQRNKGNFPGRFSGRQFSNSRSEMNVSTLELGDSALYLCASSFNWGETQYFGPGTRLLVL.

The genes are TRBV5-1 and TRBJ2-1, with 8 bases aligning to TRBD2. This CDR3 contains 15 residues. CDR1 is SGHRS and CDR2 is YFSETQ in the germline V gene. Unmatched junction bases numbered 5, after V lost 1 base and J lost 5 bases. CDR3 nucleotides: TGCGCCAGCAGCTTGATACTAGCGGCCAACAATGAGCAGTTCTTC. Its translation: CASSLILAANNEQFF.

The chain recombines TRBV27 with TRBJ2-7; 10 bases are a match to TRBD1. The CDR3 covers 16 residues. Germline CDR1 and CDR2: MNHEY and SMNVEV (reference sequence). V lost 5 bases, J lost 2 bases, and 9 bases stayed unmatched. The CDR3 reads CASSRLKGQGTYEQYV. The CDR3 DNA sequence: TGTGCCAGCAGTCGTCTCAAGGGACAGGGGACCTACGAGCAGTACGTC.